This TCR beta chain was retrieved from a study of blood T cell repertoires in COVID-19. The overall study: From the United States, Italy and Spain came samples of acute and convalescent COVID-19. In each case, the material was cDNA or gDNA derived from T cells, B-cell-depleted T cells, or PBMCs.

The junction had 5 bases not matched to a gene; V was cut back by 0 bases and J by 2 bases. Germline CDR1 and CDR2: GTSNPN and SVGIG (reference sequence). The CDR3 has 15 residues. Authors' analysis steps: Scientists estimated how many nucleated cells there were by amplifying reference gene primers. The protocol was immunoSEQ multiplex PCR, while the TCRdb copy is restricted to in-frame clones and leaves out a portion. Clone size and V and J calls were adopted from that table, with D and trimming inferred from the DNA. The data hold tens of thousands of clones, with approximately 78% observed a single time.

The chain recombines TRBV30 with TRBJ2-7; 9 bases line up with TRBD2. Sequenced material: peripheral blood. The sequence was obtained from a human donor in a cohort sampled during active COVID-19. This CDR3 reads CAWSVGLAGTYEQYF. CDR3 nucleotide sequence: TGTGCCTGGAGTGTAGGCCTAGCGGGGACCTACGAGCAGTACTTC.